These 19 T cell receptor beta chains were all obtained from the same sample, sequenced in a study of identical twins. TCRdb itself ran the 5' RACE reads through MiXCR, one entry per CDR3 protein. The sample has about 190,000 distinct CDR3 sequences, approximately 15% seen once. These records were also assigned to another study, of T cells expressing NK-cell markers.

Specimen: CD8+ T cells sorted from blood. Receptors originate from a woman under 30 in good health.

This rearrangement joins TRBV20-1 to TRBJ2-1; 8 nucleotides align to TRBD2. CDR1 and CDR2 from the germline V gene are DFQATT and SNEGSKA (reference sequence). The CDR3 consists of 14 residues. The ends lost 6 bases at V and 4 bases at J; junction bases unmatched: 8. The CDR3 reads CSADTGLEYNEQFF. CDR3 DNA sequence: TGCAGTGCCGACACGGGACTAGAGTACAATGAGCAGTTCTTC.

The chain uses TRBV7-9 and TRBJ1-2; 7 bases are shared with TRBD1. The CDR3 contains 14 residues. The V and J ends lost 5 bases and 6 bases, in that order; junction bases with no gene match: 9. CDR1 is SEHNR and CDR2 is FQNEAQ in the germline V gene (reference sequence). The chain's CDR3 is CASSAPRQGNGYTF. CDR3 coding DNA: TGTGCCAGCAGCGCACCCCGACAGGGCAATGGCTACACCTTC.

This rearrangement joins TRBV5-6 to TRBJ2-7, with D unresolved. V lost 3 bases and J 7 bases, leaving 11 bases between the germline ends. The CDR3 is made up of 12 amino acids. Germline CDR1 is SGHDT and CDR2 is YYEEEE. CDR3 residues: CASSSASGEQYF. CDR3 nucleotide sequence: TGTGCCAGCAGCTCTGCCTCCGGGGAGCAGTACTTC.

J is TRBJ2-5 and V is TRBV12-3 or TRBV12-4, with D possibly matching TRBD2 (6 bases). This CDR3 contains 14 residues. Trimming left V 6 bases short and J 5 bases short, with 16 bases between. The CDR3 loop reads CASSIGGAGETQYF. CDR3 bases: TGTGCCAGCAGCATAGGAGGGGCGGGTGAGACCCAGTACTTC.

Only a few counts were recorded for this clonotype. V and J are TRBV7-9 and TRBJ1-2; TRBD1 might be the D (6 bases). This CDR3 has 12 amino acids. Trimming stripped 10 bases from V and 8 bases from J, with 17 bases between. Germline lookup yields CDR1 SEHNR and CDR2 FQNEAQ (reference sequence). The CDR3 DNA follows: TGTGCCACCCGACAGGACGTCTACGGCTACACCTTC. Translated, it gives CATRQDVYGYTF.

V gene TRBV6-2 or TRBV6-3 combines with J gene TRBJ2-1, with 7 bases identical to TRBD2. Germline V lookup: CDR1 MNHEY, CDR2 SVGEGT. The CDR3 covers 14 residues. J was trimmed by 2 bases and V by 6 bases; bases with no gene match: 4. CDR3 in amino acids: CASRRRGTYNEQFF. As DNA, the CDR3 is TGTGCCAGCAGGCGGCGGGGGACCTACAATGAGCAGTTCTTC.

This clonotype was recorded a few times. J is TRBJ2-1 and V is TRBV7-9; 10 bases map to TRBD2. The V gene end was trimmed by 1 base and the J gene end by 9 bases; junction bases not matched to a gene: 3. CDR3 length: 14 amino acids. CDR1 is SEHNR, CDR2 FQNEAQ, per germline (reference sequence). The CDR3: CASSLVLAGTEQFF. The CDR3 DNA reads TGTGCCAGCAGCTTAGTACTAGCGGGGACTGAGCAGTTCTTC. Full variable domain (outside the CDR3, taken from reference TRBV7-9 and TRBJ2-1): DTGVSQNPRHKITKRGQNVTFRCDPISEHNRLYWYRQTLGQGPEFLTYFQNEAQLEKSRLLSDRFSAERPKGSFSTLEIQRTEQGDSAMYLCASSLVLAGTEQFFGPGTRLTVL.

V and J are TRBV7-8 and TRBJ2-7, with 8 bases that match TRBD2. The trim removed 4 bases at V and 4 bases at J, leaving 9 bases unmatched. The CDR3 sequence is 15 residues long. CDR1 is SGHVS and CDR2 is FQNEAQ in the germline V gene. CDR3 DNA sequence: TGTGCCAGCAGCTACGCTCTAGCGGGCGCATACGAGCAGTACTTC. Protein sequence: CASSYALAGAYEQYF.

This clonotype was seen ten or more times. The V gene is TRBV12-3 or TRBV12-4, the J gene TRBJ2-3; D gene ambiguous. V was cut by 5 bases and J by 2 bases, with 8 bases left in between. The CDR3 spans 13 residues. CDR3 in amino acids: CASSREDTDTQYF. The CDR3 coding sequence is TGTGCCAGCAGTCGTGAGGACACAGATACGCAGTATTTT.

On this clonotype: With a much larger clone just one base away, this may be a read error. The V gene is TRBV6-5, the J gene TRBJ2-7, with D tentatively TRBD1 (6 bases). Trimming left V 8 bases short and J 3 bases short, with 8 bases between. Germline V gene sequence: CDR1 MNHEY, CDR2 SVGAGI. The CDR3 extends over 11 amino acids. The CDR3 loop is CASGDNYEQYF. The CDR3 bases are TGTGCCAGCGGGGACAACTACGAGCAGTACTTC.

This clonotype was observed a few times. The chain carries TRBV10-2 and TRBJ1-5; no clear D gene. V was pared by 2 bases and J by 7 bases, with 9 bases between. There are 13 residues in the CDR3. Looked up from germline, CDR1 is WSHSY and CDR2 is SAAADI. The CDR3 is CASSEGVAQPQHF. Written as DNA, the CDR3 is TGCGCCAGCAGTGAGGGGGTGGCCCAGCCCCAGCATTTT.

This clonotype was observed at least ten times. This chain joins TRBV7-7 and TRBJ2-1, with D possibly TRBD2 on 6 matching bases. The V gene's germline CDR1 is SSHAT and CDR2 FNYEAQ (reference sequence). V gave up 6 bases and J gave up 5 bases, with 14 bases separating them. This CDR3 is built from 14 residues. The DNA for the CDR3 is TGTGCCAGCAGTCACGGGACTCGAAACAATGAGCAGTTCTTC. Encoded protein: CASSHGTRNNEQFF.

This clonotype was seen only a few times. This chain uses TRBV12-5 with TRBJ2-4; tentatively, D is TRBD1 (6 bases). The germline V gene encodes CDR1 LGHNT and CDR2 FRNRAP. Trimming took off 3 bases at V and 9 bases at J, with 6 bases between the two ends. The CDR3 is made up of 11 amino acids. The CDR3 here is CASGLGGIQYF. As DNA, the CDR3 is TGTGCTAGTGGTTTAGGGGGCATTCAGTACTTC.

The rearrangement links TRBV20-1 to TRBJ2-7; 7 nucleotides line up with TRBD1. The CDR3 length is 13 residues. V trimming: 6 bases; J trimming: 4 bases; junction bases outside the gene matches: 9. Per the germline V gene, CDR1 is DFQATT and CDR2 is SNEGSKA (reference sequence). CDR3: CSAIDRATYEQYF. CDR3 bases: TGCAGTGCCATCGACAGGGCCACTTACGAGCAGTACTTC.

The chain links TRBV6-1 to TRBJ2-1, with 9 bases fitting TRBD1. The V gene's germline CDR1 is MNHNS and CDR2 SASEGT. Trimming cost V 6 bases and J 10 bases; bases outside gene matches: 13. There are 15 residues in the CDR3. The CDR3 is CASSPGTGFSGEQFF. The CDR3 coding sequence is TGTGCCAGCAGCCCCGGGACAGGGTTTTCAGGGGAGCAGTTCTTC.

Judged by abundance, this clonotype is medium-sized. This chain uses TRBV24-1 with TRBJ2-1; D is undetermined. The CDR3 has 12 residues. Germline V CDR1 and CDR2: KGHDR, SFDVKD. Trimming shortened V by 2 bases and J by 7 bases, and 5 bases separated the two germline ends. In DNA form, the CDR3 reads TGTGCCACCAGTGATTCTTTGAATGAGCAGTTCTTC. Translation gives CATSDSLNEQFF.

This clonotype has a handful of counts. The CDR3, as DNA: TGTGCCAGCAGCCCGGGACAGAGCTCCTACGAGCAGTACTTC. Translation: CASSPGQSSYEQYF. J is TRBJ2-7 and V is TRBV5-5, with TRBD1 matching 7 bases. After removal of 4 bases from V and 0 bases from J, the junction contained 4 bases not matched to a gene. This CDR3 spans 14 amino acids. Germline V gene lookup returns CDR1 SGHKS and CDR2 YYEKEE (reference sequence). Full variable domain (rest looked up from reference TRBV5-5 and TRBJ2-7): DAGVTQSPTHLIKTRGQQVTLRCSPISGHKSVSWYQQVLGQGPQFIFQYYEKEERGRGNFPDRFSARQFPNYSSELNVNALLLGDSALYLCASSPGQSSYEQYFGPGTRLTVT.

The chain couples TRBV9 to TRBJ2-7, with D possibly TRBD2 on 6 matching bases. The germline V gene has CDR1 SGDLS and CDR2 YYNGEE. The CDR3 covers 14 residues. V lost 0 bases and J 6 bases, leaving 13 bases between the germline ends. CDR3 sequence (DNA): TGTGCCAGCAGCGTAGAGGAGGGAGTTTCCGAGCAGTACTTC. As protein: CASSVEEGVSEQYF.

The V call is TRBV6-5, the J call TRBJ2-1; D is undetermined. The CDR3 length is 12 residues. V lost 6 bases to trimming and J lost 6 bases, with 9 bases between them. CDR1 MNHEY and CDR2 SVGAGI come from the germline V gene. In DNA form, the CDR3 reads TGTGCCAGCAGCAACCCGAGCAATGAGCAGTTCTTC. Protein product: CASSNPSNEQFF.